Listed below are T cell receptor beta chains from one sample, sequenced in a study of T cells of healthy individuals. MiXCR, applied by TCRdb to the 5' RACE reads, yields one record per CDR3 protein. The sample has about 41,000 distinct CDR3 sequences, more than 4.5% seen once. All receptors come from a human donor in good health. Both conserved end residues are part of each CDR3. A D gene is named only where the DNA matches it firmly. Clone size is stated in some rows and not others, as once, few, many or a class when expanded.

>TRBD2|few|TRBJ2-1|TRBV6-5|15
TGTGCCAGCAGCTTGGGACTAGCGGGAGACTATGAGCAGTTCTTC
CASSLGLAGDYEQFF
>TRBD1|many|TRBJ2-7|TRBV20-1|16
TGCAGTGCTCCGCGAGTGGGACAGGGAGTAACCTACGAGCAGTACTTC
CSAPRVGQGVTYEQYF
>TRBD2|many|TRBJ2-1|TRBV19|15
TGTGCCAGTAGTATAGCAGCGGGAGGTTTGAATGAGCAGTTCTTC
CASSIAAGGLNEQFF
>.|.|TRBJ2-6|TRBV4-1|18
TGCGCCAGCAGCCATAAAAGAGGGGGTAGCTCTGGGGCCAACGTCCTGACTTTC
CASSHKRGGSSGANVLTF
>.|many|TRBJ2-2|TRBV15|15
TGTGCCACCAGCAGTTTCAGGGGTCGGGCCGGGGAGCTGTTTTTT
CATSSFRGRAGELFF
>TRBD1|many|TRBJ2-7|TRBV6-2/TRBV6-3|14
TGTGCCAGCAGTGAGACAGGGGGATTTTACGAGCAGTACTTC
CASSETGGFYEQYF
>.|few|TRBJ1-1|TRBV4-1|15
TGCGCCAGCAGCCAAGATGACAGTGCGAACACTGAAGCTTTCTTT
CASSQDDSANTEAFF
>.|many|TRBJ2-3|TRBV2|14
TGTGCCAGCAGTGACCAAGAACGCACAGATACGCAGTATTTT
CASSDQERTDTQYF
>.|many|TRBJ1-6|TRBV6-5|15
TGTGCCAGCAGGCGAAGTGTCTCCTATAATTCACCCCTCCACTTT
CASRRSVSYNSPLHF
>.|.|TRBJ1-6|TRBV10-3|16
TGTGCCATCAGTGAGGGCGGCTTCTCCTATAATTCACCCCTCCACTTT
CAISEGGFSYNSPLHF
>TRBD2|many|TRBJ2-3|TRBV20-1|14
TGCAGTGCTAATACGGCGGGAGTAAGGGATACGCAGTATTTT
CSANTAGVRDTQYF
>.|many|TRBJ1-2|TRBV15|12
TGTGCCACCAGCACAGCCGCCGGGGGCTACACCTTC
CATSTAAGGYTF
>TRBD1|many|TRBJ1-1|TRBV7-9|12
TGTGCCAGCAGCTACAGGGGCACTGAAGCTTTCTTT
CASSYRGTEAFF
>TRBD2|.|TRBJ2-3|TRBV7-3|16
TGTGCCAGCAGCTCCGATCCTAGCGGGCTCACAGATACGCAGTATTTT
CASSSDPSGLTDTQYF
>TRBD2|few|TRBJ2-1|TRBV29-1|17
TGCAGCGTGGAAGGGACTAGCGGGGGGAACAGGGACAATGAGCAGTTCTTC
CSVEGTSGGNRDNEQFF
>.|many|TRBJ2-1|TRBV27|13
TGTGCCAGCAGGCCTTCGAGGGGCGGGGAGCAGTTCTTC
CASRPSRGGEQFF
>.|many|TRBJ1-2|TRBV19|11
TGTGCCAGTTTACAAGGGTATGGCTACACCTTC
CASLQGYGYTF
>TRBD1|many|TRBJ2-1|TRBV24-1|15
TGTGCCACCAGTGCCGGGGGGACAGGGCACAATGAGCAGTTCTTC
CATSAGGTGHNEQFF
>.|many|TRBJ2-2|TRBV6-2/TRBV6-3|11
TGTGCCAGCAGCCTATTCTGGGAGCTGTTTTTT
CASSLFWELFF
>.|many|TRBJ1-1|TRBV7-9|16
TGTGCCAGCCGACCTACGGCGAGGTCGGGGAGGACTGAAGCTTTCTTT
CASRPTARSGRTEAFF
>TRBD1|many|TRBJ2-7|TRBV12-3/TRBV12-4|14
TGTGCCAGCAGCCCAACCGGACAGGGCTACGAGCAGTACTTC
CASSPTGQGYEQYF
>TRBD1|many|TRBJ1-1|TRBV29-1|14
TGCAGCGTCCGTATAGGACAGGGCGGCACTGAAGCTTTCTTT
CSVRIGQGGTEAFF